The 16 T cell receptor beta chains reported below all come from one sample, sequenced in a study of cytomegalovirus exposure and HLA in healthy donors. It was with 60 Vbeta and 13 Jbeta primers that the PCR ran. Data came from immunoSEQ multiplex PCR; TCRdb stores just in-frame clones and leaves some out. The table shows 150,000 to 200,000 clones, with approximately 80% occurring only once. What was sequenced was PBMCs. Source of these receptors: a man younger than 35 in good health and CMV-seronegative.

The chain uses TRBV2 and TRBJ1-6; the match to TRBD1 covers 8 bases. With 6 bases clipped from V and 5 bases from J, the junction kept 6 bases outside the gene matches. From germline, CDR1 is SNHLY and CDR2 FYNNEI. This CDR3 is built from 15 residues. CDR3 in amino acids: CASSAGTGNNSPLHF. CDR3 in DNA: TGTGCCAGCAGCGCCGGGACAGGCAATAATTCACCCCTCCACTTT. Full variable domain (rest looked up from reference TRBV2 and TRBJ1-6): EPEVTQTPSHQVTQMGQEVILRCVPISNHLYFYWYRQILGQKVEFLVSFYNNEISEKSEIFDDQFSVERPDGSNFTLKIRSTKLEDSAMYFCASSAGTGNNSPLHFGNGTRLTVT.

The chain recombines TRBV2 with TRBJ2-5, with TRBD2 as a possible D gene (5 bases). The CDR3 runs to 14 residues. The germline V and J ends were trimmed by 5 bases and 3 bases, with 13 bases remaining between them. In germline, CDR1 is SNHLY, CDR2 FYNNEI. CDR3 DNA sequence: TGTGCCAGCAGTCCCCGAGGGAGCAAAGAGACCCAGTACTTC. It translates to CASSPRGSKETQYF.

V and J are TRBV7-2 and TRBJ1-5; TRBD1 matches at 10 bases. The CDR3 length is 16 residues. Germline CDR1 reads SGHTA; CDR2 reads FQGNSA. V lost 5 bases and J lost 3; bases outside the gene matches: 7. The DNA of the CDR3 is TGTGCCAGCAGCCCGACAGGGGGCAGACCCAATCAGCCCCAGCATTTT. Its translation is CASSPTGGRPNQPQHF.

The chain has TRBV30 and TRBJ2-6, with D possibly matching TRBD2 (7 bases). The ends were cut back, 1 base at V and 1 base at J, with 14 bases in the middle. CDR1 is GTSNPN and CDR2 is SVGIG in the germline V gene (reference sequence). The CDR3 is made up of 17 amino acids. The DNA of the CDR3 is TGTGCCTGGAGTGAGGGGGGGTTTTTTTCTGGGGCCAACGTCCTGACTTTC. Its translation is CAWSEGGFFSGANVLTF.

The rearrangement links TRBV11-2 to TRBJ2-7; D is undetermined. The germline CDR1 and CDR2 sequences are SGHAT and FQNNGV. The CDR3 contains 14 residues. The V end was cut by 3 bases, the J end by 2 bases, with 11 bases between. For the CDR3, the DNA is TGTGCCAGCAGCTTTTTTGAGAGGACCTACGAGCAGTACTTC. This encodes CASSFFERTYEQYF. Full variable domain (outside the CDR3, taken from reference TRBV11-2 and TRBJ2-7): EAGVAQSPRYKIIEKRQSVAFWCNPISGHATLYWYQQILGQGPKLLIQFQNNGVVDDSQLPKDRFSAERLKGVDSTLKIQPAKLEDSAVYLCASSFFERTYEQYFGPGTRLTVT.

The CDR3 spells CASSAVFPGNTIYF. In DNA, the CDR3 is TGTGCCAGCAGTGCCGTTTTCCCTGGAAACACCATATATTTT. The chain has TRBV6-1 and TRBJ1-3, with D unresolved. Germline CDR1 is MNHNS and CDR2 is SASEGT. This CDR3 is built from 14 residues. Between the trimmed V and J ends, which lost 4 bases and 2 bases, there was a span of 9 bases.

This sequence joins TRBV6-5 and TRBJ1-1; no definite D call. This CDR3 has 14 residues. Germline V gene data show CDR1 as MNHEY and CDR2 as SVGAGI. V gave up 2 bases and J gave up 7 bases, with 14 bases separating them. The CDR3 region has the DNA TGTGCCAGCAGTTACGGTGGATCGGGATATGAAGCTTTCTTT. Translating gives CASSYGGSGYEAFF.

The chain has TRBV4-1 and TRBJ1-6; D is unresolved. Germline values: CDR1 MGHRA, CDR2 YSYEKL. The length of the CDR3 is 14 residues. V was pared by 8 bases and J by 5 bases, with 13 bases between. The DNA for the CDR3 is TGCGCCAGCCGGGAGGCCTGGAATAATTCACCCCTCCACTTT. This codes for CASREAWNNSPLHF.

The CDR3 DNA sequence: TGTGCCAGCAGCTACACCTCCGCCTCGAACACCGGGGAGCTGTTTTTT. This sequence encodes CASSYTSASNTGELFF. The V call is TRBV7-9, the J call TRBJ2-2; D uncertain. This CDR3 has 16 residues. CDR1 and CDR2 (germline): SEHNR, FQNEAQ (reference sequence). The V end lost 4 bases, the J end lost 0 bases, and 12 bases lay between the germline ends. The variable domain in full, with the rest retrieved from reference TRBV7-9 and TRBJ2-2, is DTGVSQNPRHKITKRGQNVTFRCDPISEHNRLYWYRQTLGQGPEFLTYFQNEAQLEKSRLLSDRFSAERPKGSFSTLEIQRTEQGDSAMYLCASSYTSASNTGELFFGEGSRLTVL.

The gene calls are TRBV6-1 and TRBJ2-3; TRBD2 might be the D (6 bases). V lost 6 bases, J lost 0 bases, and 13 bases lay in between. Germline V gene sequence: CDR1 MNHNS, CDR2 SASEGT. The CDR3 contains 15 residues. DNA of the CDR3: TGTGCCAGCAGCGCGGGACTTTGGAGCACAGATACGCAGTATTTT. It encodes CASSAGLWSTDTQYF.

The rearrangement uses TRBV7-8 and TRBJ2-7; 11 positions agree with TRBD1. V gave up 5 bases and J gave up 1 base; unmatched junction bases: 4. Per the germline V gene, CDR1 is SGHVS and CDR2 is FQNEAQ. This CDR3 comprises 15 residues. As DNA, the CDR3 is TGTGCCAGCAGCCCGGGACAGGGGGTATCCTACGAGCAGTACTTC. This translates into CASSPGQGVSYEQYF. Full variable domain (rest looked up from reference TRBV7-8 and TRBJ2-7): GAGVSQSPRYKVAKRGQDVALRCDPISGHVSLFWYQQALGQGPEFLTYFQNEAQLDKSGLPSDRFFAERPEGSVSTLKIQRTQQEDSAVYLCASSPGQGVSYEQYFGPGTRLTVT.

This clone has just a few counts. The genes are TRBV5-1 and TRBJ2-3, with 12 bases identical to TRBD2. V shed 7 bases and J 2 bases; nucleotides not matched to a gene: 8. The CDR3 runs to 16 residues. Germline CDR1 SGHRS, CDR2 YFSETQ. The CDR3 bases are TGCGCCAGCGGAAGGACTAGCGGGGAGATCACAGATACGCAGTATTTT. Translating gives CASGRTSGEITDTQYF.

This sequence joins TRBV6-4 and TRBJ1-1; 7 bases are shared with TRBD1. Germline V CDR1 and CDR2: MRHNA, SNTAGT. There are 14 residues in the CDR3. The V and J ends lost 2 bases and 4 bases, in that order; junction bases with no gene match: 4. The CDR3 loop reads CASSDLPGGTEAFF. In DNA form, the CDR3 reads TGTGCCAGCAGTGACCTTCCAGGGGGCACTGAAGCTTTCTTT.

This chain joins TRBV7-3 and TRBJ2-2; possible D gene TRBD2, 5 bases. Germline V lookup: CDR1 SGHTA, CDR2 FQGTGA. CDR3 length: 13 amino acids. V lost 5 bases to trimming and J lost 6 bases, with 10 bases between them. The CDR3: CASSPGDSGELFF. The CDR3 nucleotides read TGTGCCAGCAGCCCCGGGGATTCCGGGGAGCTGTTTTTT. The full variable domain, with the rest looked up from reference TRBV7-3 and TRBJ2-2, is GAGVSQTPSNKVTEKGKYVELRCDPISGHTALYWYRQSLGQGPEFLIYFQGTGAADDSGLPNDRFFAVRPEGSVSTLKIQRTERGDSAVYLCASSPGDSGELFFGEGSRLTVL.

This sequence joins TRBV18 and TRBJ2-5; 9 bases fit TRBD1. After removal of 7 bases from V and 5 bases from J, the junction contained 11 bases not matched to a gene. Germline CDR1 reads KGHSH; CDR2 reads LQKENI. This CDR3 has 15 amino acids. CDR3 nucleotide sequence: TGTGCCAGCTTAGATACTACGGGACAGGGTGAGACCCAGTACTTC. It is translated as CASLDTTGQGETQYF. Combining the CDR3 with reference TRBV18 and TRBJ2-5 gives the whole variable domain NAGVMQNPRHLVRRRGQEARLRCSPMKGHSHVYWYRQLPEEGLKFMVYLQKENIIDESGMPKERFSAEFPKEGPSILRIQQVVRGDSAAYFCASLDTTGQGETQYFGPGTRLLVL.

This chain uses TRBV7-2 with TRBJ1-1; TRBD1 matches 7 bases. V lost 1 base and J lost 11; bases outside the gene matches: 7. This CDR3 is built from 13 residues. The germline CDR1 and CDR2 sequences are SGHTA and FQGNSA. DNA of the CDR3: TGTGCCAGCAGCTTAGTAAGGGGGCGGCGGGCTTTCTTT. The encoded protein is CASSLVRGRRAFF. The variable domain in full, completed from reference TRBV7-2 and TRBJ1-1, reads GAGVSQSPSNKVTEKGKDVELRCDPISGHTALYWYRQSLGQGLEFLIYFQGNSAPDKSGLPSDRFSAERTGGSVSTLTIQRTQQEDSAVYLCASSLVRGRRAFFGQGTRLTVV.